What follows are 26 T cell receptor beta chains derived from one specimen sequenced in a study of blood T cell repertoires in COVID-19 (dated by TCRdb to the early 2020s). Library preparation used the immunoSEQ multiplex PCR assay. Here the immuneACCESS table is served through TCRdb, limited to in-frame sequences with V and J called. Missing clones are a known gap in these copies; in checked studies unresolved V genes cover under half, and the rest lacks a known reason. This sample comprises almost 200,000 clones, approximately 80% of them detected only once. 0.9% to 0.95% of the sample is held by the ten biggest clonotypes. The sample was peripheral blood. All receptors derive from a man between 60 and 75 years old with COVID-19, enrolled during active disease.

This clone was seen only a few times. The chain links TRBV3-1 (or the pseudogene TRBV3-2) to TRBJ1-5, with a weak D call TRBD1 (5 bases). The CDR3 has 14 amino acids. V lost 2 bases and J 2 bases, leaving 7 bases between the germline ends. Looked up from germline, CDR1 is LGHDT and CDR2 is YNNKEL (reference sequence). The CDR3 loop is CASSQSRGNQPQHF. The DNA of the CDR3 is TGTGCCAGCAGCCAATCCAGGGGCAATCAGCCCCAGCATTTT.

The chain joins TRBV18 to TRBJ2-7; 9 bases fit TRBD2. V trimming: 0 bases; J trimming: 2 bases; junction bases outside the gene matches: 20. Germline V CDR1 and CDR2: KGHSH, LQKENI. CDR3 size: 21 residues. CDR3 protein: CASSPPPKGLASRHPTYEQYF. CDR3 DNA sequence: TGTGCCAGCTCACCACCGCCTAAGGGACTAGCTTCCCGTCACCCTACCTACGAGCAGTACTTC.

The chain links TRBV19 to TRBJ2-1; perhaps TRBD1 as D (5 bases). Trimming shortened V by 5 bases and J by 3 bases, and 14 bases separated the two germline ends. The CDR3 covers 15 residues. Germline V lookup: CDR1 LNHDA, CDR2 SQIVND (reference sequence). The CDR3 DNA reads TGTGCCAGTAGTCAGGACACCTCTTTCTACAATGAGCAGTTCTTC. It yields the protein CASSQDTSFYNEQFF.

This chain connects TRBV18 to TRBJ2-2; TRBD2 is a possible D gene (6 bases). The V end was cut by 4 bases, the J end by 4 bases, with 13 bases between. There are 15 residues in the CDR3. Germline V gene lookup returns CDR1 KGHSH and CDR2 LQKENI. In DNA, the CDR3 is TGTGCCAGCTCACGAGGGACTCCACTCACCGGGGAGCTGTTTTTT. Protein sequence: CASSRGTPLTGELFF.

CDR3: CATSRDQNPYGYTF. The CDR3 DNA sequence: TGTGCCACCAGCAGAGATCAGAATCCCTATGGCTACACCTTC. The chain joins TRBV15 to TRBJ1-2; D ambiguous. V was clipped by 0 bases and J by 4 bases, with 9 bases between them. The CDR3 runs 14 residues. In germline, CDR1 is LNHNV, CDR2 YYDKDF (reference sequence).

This clone has only one observation. The chain has TRBV19 and TRBJ1-1; weak D call: TRBD1 (5 bases). Germline-derived CDR1 and CDR2 are LNHDA and SQIVND (reference sequence). The CDR3 sequence is 14 residues long. The V end lost 10 bases, the J end lost 1 base, and 16 bases lay between the germline ends. The CDR3: CATRPRDWNTEAFF. The CDR3 DNA reads TGTGCCACCCGACCGCGGGACTGGAACACTGAAGCTTTCTTT.

The chain employs TRBV30 and TRBJ2-6; D uncertain. CDR1 GTSNPN and CDR2 SVGIG come from the germline V gene (reference sequence). The CDR3 has 17 residues. With 0 bases removed from V and 4 bases from J, the gap between germline ends came to 16 bases. The CDR3 DNA reads as TGTGCCTGGAGTGTTTCCGGATGGGCTCCGGGGGCCAACGTCCTGACTTTC. Translated, it gives CAWSVSGWAPGANVLTF.

This sequence joins TRBV5-1 and TRBJ1-2; D may be TRBD1 (6 bases). The V end was cut by 4 bases, the J end by 6 bases, with 13 bases between. This CDR3 region has 13 residues. Germline CDR1 is SGHRS and CDR2 is YFSETQ. CDR3 protein: CASSKDSIDGYTF. CDR3 nucleotide sequence: TGCGCCAGCAGCAAGGACAGTATCGATGGCTACACCTTC. The full variable domain, with the rest looked up from reference TRBV5-1 and TRBJ1-2, is KAGVTQTPRYLIKTRGQQVTLSCSPISGHRSVSWYQQTPGQGLQFLFEYFSETQRNKGNFPGRFSGRQFSNSRSEMNVSTLELGDSALYLCASSKDSIDGYTFGSGTRLTVV.

This sequence joins TRBV7-8 and TRBJ1-1; maybe TRBD1 (5 bases). The CDR3 spans 15 residues. With 2 bases removed from V and 4 bases from J, the gap between germline ends came to 14 bases. The germline V gene has CDR1 SGHVS and CDR2 FQNEAQ. CDR3 bases: TGTGCCAGCAGCTTATTGGAAGGGGCAATCACTGAAGCTTTCTTT. It encodes CASSLLEGAITEAFF.

This chain connects TRBV7-9 to TRBJ2-4; possibly TRBD2 for D (5 bases). Germline lookup yields CDR1 SEHNR and CDR2 FQNEAQ (reference sequence). V dropped 4 bases and J dropped 0 bases, with 10 bases sitting between them. This CDR3 region has 15 residues. CDR3 DNA: TGTGCCAGCAGCTCCTTAGCGTTAGCCAAAAACATTCAGTACTTC. This codes for CASSSLALAKNIQYF. The variable domain in full, completed from reference TRBV7-9 and TRBJ2-4, reads DTGVSQNPRHKITKRGQNVTFRCDPISEHNRLYWYRQTLGQGPEFLTYFQNEAQLEKSRLLSDRFSAERPKGSFSTLEIQRTEQGDSAMYLCASSSLALAKNIQYFGAGTRLSVL.

This clone appeared a single time. The V and J genes are TRBV7-9 and TRBJ1-1; D might be TRBD1 (6 bases). This CDR3 comprises 14 residues. V dropped 1 base and J dropped 1 base, with 7 bases sitting between them. Germline-derived CDR1 and CDR2 are SEHNR and FQNEAQ (reference sequence). For the CDR3, the DNA is TGTGCCAGCAGCTTAGAACAGGGGAACACTGAAGCTTTCTTT. Its protein is CASSLEQGNTEAFF.

This chain links TRBV7-9 with TRBJ2-5; a possible D gene is TRBD2 (5 bases). In germline, CDR1 is SEHNR, CDR2 FQNEAQ (reference sequence). V was trimmed by 3 bases and J by 8 bases, leaving 13 bases between them. The CDR3 is 13 residues long. The CDR3 reads CASSLEPSSTQYF. For the CDR3, the DNA is TGTGCCAGCAGCTTGGAACCCTCTAGCACCCAGTACTTC.

The CDR3 DNA sequence: TGTGCCAGCAGCTTAAACCAGGGGCCCACTGAAGCTTTCTTT. Translating it yields CASSLNQGPTEAFF. The rearrangement uses TRBV7-2 and TRBJ1-1, with D tentatively TRBD1 (6 bases). Deletions cut 2 bases from V and 4 bases from J, with 11 bases between. Germline CDR1 SGHTA, CDR2 FQGNSA. This CDR3 is 14 amino acids long.

The V gene is TRBV30, the J gene TRBJ1-2, with 9 positions matching TRBD1. Germline CDR1 is GTSNPN and CDR2 is SVGIG (reference sequence). After removal of 5 bases from V and 7 bases from J, the junction contained 5 bases not matched to a gene. CDR3 length: 12 amino acids. The CDR3 region is CAWEQGARGYTF. CDR3 sequence (DNA): TGTGCCTGGGAACAGGGGGCGCGTGGCTACACCTTC.

The chain has TRBV28 and TRBJ1-5, with D maybe TRBD1 (5 bases). The V end lost 1 base, the J end lost 0 bases, and 13 bases lay between the germline ends. The CDR3 is 17 residues long. CDR1 and CDR2 from the germline V gene are MDHEN and SYDVKM. CDR3 sequence reads: CASSLLAGSYSNQPQHF. The CDR3 bases are TGTGCCAGCAGTTTATTGGCAGGGTCATATAGCAATCAGCCCCAGCATTTT.

The V call is TRBV3-1 (or the pseudogene TRBV3-2), the J call TRBJ1-1, with TRBD1 as a possible D gene (5 bases). Trimming removed 0 bases at V and 4 bases at J, with 12 bases between. The CDR3 spans 15 residues. The germline gives CDR1 LGHDT, CDR2 YNNKEL (reference sequence). The CDR3 DNA reads as TGTGCCAGCAGCCAAGAGAAGGGGATCGGCACTGAAGCTTTCTTT. Translating gives CASSQEKGIGTEAFF.

The V call is TRBV2, the J call TRBJ2-2; TRBD1 agrees at 8 bases. Germline V CDR1 and CDR2: SNHLY, FYNNEI. This CDR3 is built from 16 residues. V shed 4 bases, J shed 0 bases, and the junction held 4 bases outside the gene matches. Here the CDR3 DNA reads TGTGCCAGCAGTGGCCAGGGGGCCACGAACACCGGGGAGCTGTTTTTT. This encodes CASSGQGATNTGELFF. The entire variable domain, with the rest obtained from reference TRBV2 and TRBJ2-2, is as follows: EPEVTQTPSHQVTQMGQEVILRCVPISNHLYFYWYRQILGQKVEFLVSFYNNEISEKSEIFDDQFSVERPDGSNFTLKIRSTKLEDSAMYFCASSGQGATNTGELFFGEGSRLTVL.

This sequence joins TRBV27 and TRBJ2-2, with 12 nucleotides matching TRBD2. This CDR3 is 16 amino acids long. Germline loops: CDR1 MNHEY, CDR2 SMNVEV (reference sequence). V was clipped by 5 bases and J by 9 bases; unmatched bases: 10. The CDR3 DNA sequence: TGTGCCAGCAGTCCTATCGTTGGACTAGCGGGAAGGGAGCTGTTTTTT. The encoded protein is CASSPIVGLAGRELFF.

The genes are TRBV9 and TRBJ2-5; unclear D gene. This CDR3 is built from 13 residues. V lost 4 bases and J 2 bases, leaving 9 bases between the germline ends. Germline V gene sequence: CDR1 SGDLS, CDR2 YYNGEE. CDR3 region: CASSPSGQETQYF. In DNA, the CDR3 is TGTGCCAGCAGCCCCTCAGGTCAAGAGACCCAGTACTTC.

The chain employs TRBV5-5 and TRBJ2-7, with D hard to call. This CDR3 comprises 15 residues. Germline V gene data show CDR1 as SGHKS and CDR2 as YYEKEE (reference sequence). V was cut by 4 bases and J by 0 bases, with 14 bases left in between. CDR3: CASSRDKVSSYEQYF. The CDR3 DNA follows: TGTGCCAGCAGCCGAGACAAAGTGAGCTCCTACGAGCAGTACTTC.

The chain carries TRBV3-1 (or the pseudogene TRBV3-2) and TRBJ1-2; a possible D gene is TRBD1 (5 bases). V gave up 4 bases and J gave up 8 bases, with 14 bases separating them. Germline V CDR1 and CDR2: LGHDT, YNNKEL (reference sequence). The CDR3 is 13 amino acids. For the CDR3, the DNA is TGTGCCAGCAGCCCCGGGACTTACGAGGGCTACACCTTC. Translating gives CASSPGTYEGYTF.

This sequence joins TRBV6-1 and TRBJ1-6, with D perhaps matching TRBD1 (6 bases). Germline V gives CDR1 MNHNS, CDR2 SASEGT. V lost 2 bases and J 11 bases, leaving 19 bases between the germline ends. The CDR3 spans 16 residues. CDR3 in DNA: TGTGCCAGCAGTGAAAGGGTAACGACCCCAGGGGCACCCCTCCACTTT. Its protein is CASSERVTTPGAPLHF.

This clone has just one count. CDR3 nucleotide sequence: TGTGCCAGCAGCCCCTTGCAGGCGGGAGGGAACACCGGGGAGCTGTTTTTT. Translated: CASSPLQAGGNTGELFF. The rearrangement links TRBV7-9 to TRBJ2-2; 8 nucleotides match TRBD2. CDR3 size: 17 residues. The trim removed 5 bases at V and 1 base at J, leaving 9 bases unmatched. Per germline, CDR1 SEHNR and CDR2 FQNEAQ (reference sequence).

V and J are TRBV10-3 and TRBJ2-7; the match to TRBD2 covers 14 bases. The CDR3 is made up of 14 amino acids. J lost 4 bases, V lost 6 bases, and 2 bases had no gene match. Germline lookup yields CDR1 ENHRY and CDR2 SYGVKD. CDR3 region: CAIRGTSGSYEQYF. CDR3 nucleotides: TGTGCCATCAGAGGGACTAGCGGGAGTTACGAGCAGTACTTC.

The CDR3 coding sequence is TGTGCCACCAGCAGAGTTTGGGGGAGGGGCCCGAACACTGAAGCTTTCTTT. Its protein product is CATSRVWGRGPNTEAFF. V and J are TRBV15 and TRBJ1-1; weak D call: TRBD1 (5 bases). The CDR3 covers 17 residues. V was cut by 1 base and J by 1 base, with 16 bases left in between. CDR1 LNHNV and CDR2 YYDKDF come from the germline V gene (reference sequence). Drawing the rest from reference TRBV15 and TRBJ1-1, the complete variable domain is DAMVIQNPRYQVTQFGKPVTLSCSQTLNHNVMYWYQQKSSQAPKLLFHYYDKDFNNEADTPDNFQSRRPNTSFCFLDIRSPGLGDTAMYLCATSRVWGRGPNTEAFFGQGTRLTVV.

V is TRBV9 and J is TRBJ1-2, with 7 positions matching TRBD1. The CDR3 spans 12 residues. Germline-derived CDR1 and CDR2 are SGDLS and YYNGEE. The J segment lost 5 bases and the V segment lost 3 bases, leaving 1 base of the junction unmatched. For the CDR3, the DNA is TGTGCCAGCAGCGGGGACAGTTATGGCTACACCTTC. Translated: CASSGDSYGYTF.